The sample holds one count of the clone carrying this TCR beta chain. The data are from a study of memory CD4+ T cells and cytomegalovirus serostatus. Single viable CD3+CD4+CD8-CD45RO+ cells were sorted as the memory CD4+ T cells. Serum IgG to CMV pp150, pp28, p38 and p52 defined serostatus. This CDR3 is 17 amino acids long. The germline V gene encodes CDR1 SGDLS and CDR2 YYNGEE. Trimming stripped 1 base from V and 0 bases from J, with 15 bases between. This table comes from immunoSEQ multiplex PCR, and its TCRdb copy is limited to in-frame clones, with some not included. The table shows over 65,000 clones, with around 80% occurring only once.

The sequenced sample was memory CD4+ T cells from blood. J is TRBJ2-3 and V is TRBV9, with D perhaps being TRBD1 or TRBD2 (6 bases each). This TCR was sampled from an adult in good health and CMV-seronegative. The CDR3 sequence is CASSVLPGASSTDTQYF. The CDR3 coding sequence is TGTGCCAGCAGCGTACTGCCGGGGGCATCTAGCACAGATACGCAGTATTTT.